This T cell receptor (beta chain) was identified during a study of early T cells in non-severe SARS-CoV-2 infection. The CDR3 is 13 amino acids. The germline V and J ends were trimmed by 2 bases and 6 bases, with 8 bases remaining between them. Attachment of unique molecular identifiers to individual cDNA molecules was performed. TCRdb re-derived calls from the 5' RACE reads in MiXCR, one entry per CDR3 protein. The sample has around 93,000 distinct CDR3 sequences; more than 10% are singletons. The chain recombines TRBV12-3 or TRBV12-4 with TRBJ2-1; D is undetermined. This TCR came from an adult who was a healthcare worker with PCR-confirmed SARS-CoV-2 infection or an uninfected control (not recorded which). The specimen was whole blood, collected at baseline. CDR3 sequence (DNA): TGTGCCAGCAGTTTACGGCCGGGCAATGAGCAGTTCTTC. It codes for CASSLRPGNEQFF.